What follows is one T cell receptor beta chain and its context. This sample is drawn from a study of radiation and T cells in renal cell carcinoma. Data came from immunoSEQ multiplex PCR; TCRdb stores just in-frame clones and leaves some out. The sample records around 180,000 clones, around 90% being singletons. Time point denoted: blood 4 weeks post-SBRT, at nephrectomy. The treatment denotes: 15 Gy SBRT to primary tumor, nephrectomy 4 weeks later. The TCR comes from a woman aged 45-65 years with renal cell carcinoma. The sample was blood, taken from a patient whose treatment included radiotherapy and nephrectomy.

The CDR3 loop reads CASSQDPMGSGQPQHF. CDR3 sequence (DNA): TGCGCCAGCAGCCAAGACCCCATGGGGAGCGGTCAGCCCCAGCATTTT. The V gene is TRBV4-1, the J gene TRBJ1-5, with D uncertain. Per germline, CDR1 MGHRA and CDR2 YSYEKL. The ends were cut back, 0 bases at V and 6 bases at J, with 15 bases in the middle. The CDR3 consists of 16 residues.